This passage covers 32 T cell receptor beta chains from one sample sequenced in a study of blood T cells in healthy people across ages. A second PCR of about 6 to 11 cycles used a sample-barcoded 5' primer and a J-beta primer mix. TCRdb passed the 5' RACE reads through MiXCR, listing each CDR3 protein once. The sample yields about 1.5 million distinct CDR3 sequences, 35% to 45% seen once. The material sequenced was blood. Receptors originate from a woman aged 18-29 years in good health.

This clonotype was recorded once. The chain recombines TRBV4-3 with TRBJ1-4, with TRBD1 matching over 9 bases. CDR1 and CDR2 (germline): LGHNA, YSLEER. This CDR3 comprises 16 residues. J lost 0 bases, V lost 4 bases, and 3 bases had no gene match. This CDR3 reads CASSPDRGATNEKLFF. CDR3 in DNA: TGCGCCAGCAGCCCAGACAGGGGGGCAACTAATGAAAAACTGTTTTTT.

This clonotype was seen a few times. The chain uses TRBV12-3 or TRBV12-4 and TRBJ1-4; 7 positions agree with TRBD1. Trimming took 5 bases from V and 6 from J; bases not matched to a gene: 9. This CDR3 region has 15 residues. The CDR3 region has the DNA TGTGCCAGCAGTCTCCAGGGGGGCTTGGATGAAAAACTGTTTTTT. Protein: CASSLQGGLDEKLFF.

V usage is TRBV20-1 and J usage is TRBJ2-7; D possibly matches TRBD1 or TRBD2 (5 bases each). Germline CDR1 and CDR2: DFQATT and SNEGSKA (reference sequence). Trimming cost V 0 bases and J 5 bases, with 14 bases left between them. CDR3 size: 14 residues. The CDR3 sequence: CSARDREGTNEQYF. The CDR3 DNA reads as TGCAGTGCTAGAGATCGTGAAGGGACCAACGAGCAGTACTTC.

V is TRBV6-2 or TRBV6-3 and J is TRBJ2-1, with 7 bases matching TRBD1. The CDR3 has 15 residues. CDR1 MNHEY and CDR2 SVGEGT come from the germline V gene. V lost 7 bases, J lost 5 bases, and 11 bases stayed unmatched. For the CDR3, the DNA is TGTGCCAGCAAATTTTACCGGGACAGCAACAATGAGCAGTTCTTC. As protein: CASKFYRDSNNEQFF.

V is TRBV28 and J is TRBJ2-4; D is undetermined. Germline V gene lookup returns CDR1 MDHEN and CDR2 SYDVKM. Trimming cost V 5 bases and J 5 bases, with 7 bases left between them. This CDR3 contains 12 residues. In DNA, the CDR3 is TGTGCCAGCAGTCTAGACGAAAACATTCAGTACTTC. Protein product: CASSLDENIQYF. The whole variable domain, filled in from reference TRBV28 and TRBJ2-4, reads DVKVTQSSRYLVKRTGEKVFLECVQDMDHENMFWYRQDPGLGLRLIYFSYDVKMKEKGDIPEGYSVSREKKERFSLILESASTNQTSMYLCASSLDENIQYFGAGTRLSVL.

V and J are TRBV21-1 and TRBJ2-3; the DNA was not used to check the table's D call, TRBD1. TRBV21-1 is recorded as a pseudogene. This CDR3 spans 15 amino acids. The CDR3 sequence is CASSNGTGRLDTQYF. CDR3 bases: TGTGCCAGCAGCAACGGGACAGGGCGGCTAGATACGCAGTATTTT.

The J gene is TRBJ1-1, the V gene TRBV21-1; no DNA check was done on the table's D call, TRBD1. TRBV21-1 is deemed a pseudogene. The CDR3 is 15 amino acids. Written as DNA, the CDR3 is TGTGCCAGCAGCGGACGCGACAGAACCAACACTGAAGCTTTCTTT. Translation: CASSGRDRTNTEAFF.

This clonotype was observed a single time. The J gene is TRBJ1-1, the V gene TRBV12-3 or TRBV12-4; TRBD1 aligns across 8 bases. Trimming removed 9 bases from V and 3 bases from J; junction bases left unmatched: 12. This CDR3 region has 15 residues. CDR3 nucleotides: TGTGCCAGAAGTACAGGGGGAGGGGTGTACACTGAAGCTTTCTTT. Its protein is CARSTGGGVYTEAFF.

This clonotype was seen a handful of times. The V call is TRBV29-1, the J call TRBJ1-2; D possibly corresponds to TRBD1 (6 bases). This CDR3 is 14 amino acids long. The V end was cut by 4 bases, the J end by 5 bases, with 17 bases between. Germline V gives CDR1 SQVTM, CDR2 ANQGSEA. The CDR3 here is CSVARQADYYGYTF. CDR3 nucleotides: TGCAGCGTTGCACGACAGGCTGATTATTATGGCTACACCTTC.

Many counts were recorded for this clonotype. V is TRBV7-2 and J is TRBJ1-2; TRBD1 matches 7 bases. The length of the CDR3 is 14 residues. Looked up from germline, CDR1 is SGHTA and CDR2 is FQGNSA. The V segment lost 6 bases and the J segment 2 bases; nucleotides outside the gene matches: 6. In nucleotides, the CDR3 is TGTGCCAGCAGAAGACAGGGAGGCAACTATGGCTACACCTTC. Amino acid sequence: CASRRQGGNYGYTF.

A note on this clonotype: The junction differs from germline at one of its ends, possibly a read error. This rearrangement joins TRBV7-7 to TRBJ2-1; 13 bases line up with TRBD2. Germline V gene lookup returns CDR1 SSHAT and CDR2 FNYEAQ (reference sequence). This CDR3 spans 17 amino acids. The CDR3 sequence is CASSLGLAGASYNVQFF. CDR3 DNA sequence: TGTGCTAGCAGCTTAGGACTAGCGGGGGCATCCTACAATGTGCAGTTCTTC. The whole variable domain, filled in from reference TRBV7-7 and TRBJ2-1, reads GAGVSQSPRYKVTKRGQDVTLRCDPISSHATLYWYQQALGQGPEFLTYFNYEAQPDKSGLPSDRFSAERPEGSISTLTIQRTEQRDSAMYRCASSLGLAGASYNVQFFGPGTRLTVL.

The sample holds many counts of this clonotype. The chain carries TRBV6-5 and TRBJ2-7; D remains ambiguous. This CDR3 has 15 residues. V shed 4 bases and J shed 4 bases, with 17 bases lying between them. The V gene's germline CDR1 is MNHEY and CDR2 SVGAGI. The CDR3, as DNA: TGTGCCAGCAGTTCTACCTCGTCCACAGTGTACGAGCAGTACTTC. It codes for CASSSTSSTVYEQYF.

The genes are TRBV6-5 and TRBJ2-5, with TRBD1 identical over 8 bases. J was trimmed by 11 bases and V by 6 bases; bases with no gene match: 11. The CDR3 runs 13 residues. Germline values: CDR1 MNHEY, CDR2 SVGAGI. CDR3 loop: CASRIPGQEEQYF. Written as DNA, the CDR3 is TGTGCCAGCAGGATACCGGGACAGGAGGAGCAGTACTTC.

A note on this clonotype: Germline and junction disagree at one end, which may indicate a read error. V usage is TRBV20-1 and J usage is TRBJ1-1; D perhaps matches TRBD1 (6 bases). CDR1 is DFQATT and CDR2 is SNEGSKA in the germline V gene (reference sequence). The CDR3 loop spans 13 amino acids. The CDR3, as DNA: TGCGGTGCTAGTAGGAGGGGGGGCACTGAAGCTTTCTTT. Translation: CGASRRGGTEAFF.

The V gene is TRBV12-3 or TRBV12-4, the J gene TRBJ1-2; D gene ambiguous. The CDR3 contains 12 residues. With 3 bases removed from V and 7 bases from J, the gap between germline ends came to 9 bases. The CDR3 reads CASSFSGTGYTF. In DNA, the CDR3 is TGTGCCAGCAGTTTTTCGGGAACTGGCTACACCTTC.

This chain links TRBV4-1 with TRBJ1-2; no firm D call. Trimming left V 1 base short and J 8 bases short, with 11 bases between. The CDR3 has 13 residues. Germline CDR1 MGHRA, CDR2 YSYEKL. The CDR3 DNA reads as TGCGCCAGCAGCCAAGTAGGCGTGCGAGGCTACACCTTC. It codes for CASSQVGVRGYTF.

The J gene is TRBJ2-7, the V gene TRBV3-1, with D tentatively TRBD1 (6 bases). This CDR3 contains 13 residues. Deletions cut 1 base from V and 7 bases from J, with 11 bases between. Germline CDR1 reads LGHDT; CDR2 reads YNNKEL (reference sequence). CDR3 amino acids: CASSQGGRWEQYF. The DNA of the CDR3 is TGTGCCAGCAGCCAAGGGGGGCGCTGGGAGCAGTACTTC.

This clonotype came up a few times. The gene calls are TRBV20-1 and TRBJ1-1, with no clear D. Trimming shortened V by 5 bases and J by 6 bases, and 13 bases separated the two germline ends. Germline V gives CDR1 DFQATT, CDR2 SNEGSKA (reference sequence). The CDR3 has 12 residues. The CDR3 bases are TGCAGTGCTCCTTTTCTCCGTCCTGAAGCTTTCTTT. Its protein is CSAPFLRPEAFF.

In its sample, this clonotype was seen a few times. CDR3 DNA: TGTGCCAGCAGCCTCTCATTGGGACCTAACTATGGCTACACCTTC. It yields the protein CASSLSLGPNYGYTF. This rearrangement joins TRBV3-1 to TRBJ1-2; D is possibly TRBD1 (5 bases). This CDR3 region has 15 residues. The V gene lost 4 bases and the J gene lost 0 bases, with 12 bases spanning the gap. Germline V CDR1 and CDR2: LGHDT, YNNKEL (reference sequence).

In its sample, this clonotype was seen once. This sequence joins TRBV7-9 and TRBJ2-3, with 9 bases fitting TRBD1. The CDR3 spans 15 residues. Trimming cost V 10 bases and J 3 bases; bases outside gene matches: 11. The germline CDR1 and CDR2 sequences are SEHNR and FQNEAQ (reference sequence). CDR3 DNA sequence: TGTGCCACTTTCAAACAGGGGGCCCGGACAGATACGCAGTATTTT. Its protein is CATFKQGARTDTQYF. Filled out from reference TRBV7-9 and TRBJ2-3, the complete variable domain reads DTGVSQNPRHKITKRGQNVTFRCDPISEHNRLYWYRQTLGQGPEFLTYFQNEAQLEKSRLLSDRFSAERPKGSFSTLEIQRTEQGDSAMYLCATFKQGARTDTQYFGPGTRLTVL.

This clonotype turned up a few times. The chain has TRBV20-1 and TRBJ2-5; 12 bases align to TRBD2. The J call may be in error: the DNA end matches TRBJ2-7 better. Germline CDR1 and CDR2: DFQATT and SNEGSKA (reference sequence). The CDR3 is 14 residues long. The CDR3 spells CSADLAGGPLEQYF. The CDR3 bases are TGCAGTGCGGATCTAGCGGGGGGGCCCCTCGAGCAGTACTTC.

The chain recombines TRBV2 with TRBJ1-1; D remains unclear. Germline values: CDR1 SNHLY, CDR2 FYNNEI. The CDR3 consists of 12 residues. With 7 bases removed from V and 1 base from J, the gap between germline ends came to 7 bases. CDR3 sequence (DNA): TGTGCCAGCACTCCCGGGAACACTGAAGCTTTCTTT. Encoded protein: CASTPGNTEAFF.

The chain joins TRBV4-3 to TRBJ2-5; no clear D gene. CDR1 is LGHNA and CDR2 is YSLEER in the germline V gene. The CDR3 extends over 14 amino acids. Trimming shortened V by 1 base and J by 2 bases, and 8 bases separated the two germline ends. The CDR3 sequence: CASSQAQNQETQYF. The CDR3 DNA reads TGCGCCAGCAGCCAAGCACAGAATCAAGAGACCCAGTACTTC.

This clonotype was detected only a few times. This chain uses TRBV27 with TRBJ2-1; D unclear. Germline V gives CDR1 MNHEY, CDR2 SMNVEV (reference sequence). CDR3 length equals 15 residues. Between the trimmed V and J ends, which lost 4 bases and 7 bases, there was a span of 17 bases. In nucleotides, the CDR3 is TGTGCCAGCAGTTATCAAGCTTGGGTTCGAAATGAGCAGTTCTTC. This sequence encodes CASSYQAWVRNEQFF.

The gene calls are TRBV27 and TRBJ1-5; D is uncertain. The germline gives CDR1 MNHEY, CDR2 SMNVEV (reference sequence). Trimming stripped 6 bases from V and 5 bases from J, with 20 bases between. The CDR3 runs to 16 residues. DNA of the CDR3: TGTGCCAGCAGCCCCGGTGTCCCTCGAGGGCATCAGCCCCAGCATTTT. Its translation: CASSPGVPRGHQPQHF.

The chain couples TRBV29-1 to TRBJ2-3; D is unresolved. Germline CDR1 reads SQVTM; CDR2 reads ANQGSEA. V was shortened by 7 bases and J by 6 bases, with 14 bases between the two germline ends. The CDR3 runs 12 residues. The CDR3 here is CSERSGRDTQYF. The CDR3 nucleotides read TGCAGCGAGAGGAGTGGAAGGGATACGCAGTATTTT.

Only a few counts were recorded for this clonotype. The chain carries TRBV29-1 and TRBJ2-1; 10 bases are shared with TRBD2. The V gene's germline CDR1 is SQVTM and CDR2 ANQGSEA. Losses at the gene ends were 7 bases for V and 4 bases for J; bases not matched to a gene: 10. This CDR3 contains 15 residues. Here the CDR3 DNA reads TGCAGCGGTGGACTAGCGGACTGGAGGTACAATGAGCAGTTCTTC. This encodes CSGGLADWRYNEQFF.

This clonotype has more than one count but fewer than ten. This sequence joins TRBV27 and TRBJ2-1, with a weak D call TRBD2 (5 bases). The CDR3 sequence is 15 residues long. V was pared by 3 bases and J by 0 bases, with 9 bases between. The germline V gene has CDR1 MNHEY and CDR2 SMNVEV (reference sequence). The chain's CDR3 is CASSLIAYSYNEQFF. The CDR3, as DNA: TGTGCCAGCAGTTTGATAGCGTACTCCTACAATGAGCAGTTCTTC.

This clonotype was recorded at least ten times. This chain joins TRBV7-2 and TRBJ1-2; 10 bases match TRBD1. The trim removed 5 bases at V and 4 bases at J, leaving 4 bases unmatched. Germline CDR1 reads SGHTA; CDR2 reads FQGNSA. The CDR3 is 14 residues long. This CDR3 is CASSLRDRGYGYTF. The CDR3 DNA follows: TGTGCCAGCAGCCTCCGGGACAGGGGCTATGGCTACACCTTC.

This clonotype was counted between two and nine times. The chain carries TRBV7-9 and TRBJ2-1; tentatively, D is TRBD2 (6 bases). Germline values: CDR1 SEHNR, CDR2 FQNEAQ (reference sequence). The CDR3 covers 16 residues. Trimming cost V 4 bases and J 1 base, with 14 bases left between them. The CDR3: CASSSTRGDSYNEQFF. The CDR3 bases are TGTGCCAGCAGCTCTACCCGCGGGGATTCCTACAATGAGCAGTTCTTC.

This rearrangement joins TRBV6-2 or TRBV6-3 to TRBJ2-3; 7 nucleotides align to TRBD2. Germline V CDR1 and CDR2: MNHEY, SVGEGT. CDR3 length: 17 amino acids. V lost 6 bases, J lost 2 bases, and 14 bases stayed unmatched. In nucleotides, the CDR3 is TGTGCCAGCAGACGCACCCCATCGAGCGGGAACACAGATACGCAGTATTTT. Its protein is CASRRTPSSGNTDTQYF.

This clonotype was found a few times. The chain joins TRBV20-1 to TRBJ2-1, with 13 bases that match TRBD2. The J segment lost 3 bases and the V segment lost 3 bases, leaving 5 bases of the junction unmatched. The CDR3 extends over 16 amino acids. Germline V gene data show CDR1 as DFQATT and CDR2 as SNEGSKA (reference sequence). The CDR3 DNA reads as TGCAGTGCTAGGACTAGCGGGAGGCCCCTCTACAATGAGCAGTTCTTC. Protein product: CSARTSGRPLYNEQFF.